The clone carrying this TCR beta chain was recorded a few times. Documented time point: persistent/refractory GD, antithyroid drugs over 5 years with positive TRAb. PBMC-derived RNA was used for the TCR library. The sample comes from a study of regulatory T cells in long-lasting Graves disease. Library construction for TCR beta used iRepertoire HTBI primers and Arm-PCR of CDR3 regions. Each CDR3 protein gets one entry after TCRdb re-called the multiplex PCR reads with MiXCR. The sample includes approximately 500,000 distinct CDR3 sequences, 20% to 25% seen only once; the top ten take roughly 6.9%. The CDR3 runs to 17 residues. The V gene's germline CDR1 is MGHRA and CDR2 YSYEKL. The germline V and J ends were trimmed by 1 base and 4 bases, with 16 bases remaining between them.

The gene calls are TRBV4-1 and TRBJ1-4; a possible D gene is TRBD1 (6 bases). The sequencing used peripheral blood mononuclear cells (PBMCs), collected when the disease was refractory, from a patient treated with antithyroid drugs. This receptor was identified in a female donor with Graves disease. The CDR3 is CASSQVITGSLNEKLFF. DNA of the CDR3: TGCGCCAGCAGCCAAGTTATAACAGGGAGCCTTAATGAAAAACTGTTTTTT.